One sample yielded the 5 T cell receptor beta chains listed below, sequenced in a study of blood T cells in healthy people across ages. For the second PCR, which ran for roughly 6 to 12 cycles, a sample-barcoded 5' primer and a J-beta primer mix were used. TCRdb analysed the 5' RACE reads with MiXCR anew, one entry per CDR3 protein. The sample records about 1,400,000 distinct CDR3 sequences, 35% to 45% being singletons. The sample taken for sequencing was blood. These receptors came from a young woman in good health.

The V call is TRBV27, the J call TRBJ2-1, with D tentatively TRBD1 (6 bases). The CDR3 spans 17 residues. V dropped 0 bases and J dropped 4 bases, with 16 bases sitting between them. Germline V gene data show CDR1 as MNHEY and CDR2 as SMNVEV (reference sequence). The CDR3 DNA reads as TGTGCCAGCAGTTTATCGGTCTGGGAACAGGGTTACAATGAGCAGTTCTTC. This sequence encodes CASSLSVWEQGYNEQFF.

This clonotype was counted a few times. This chain connects TRBV27 to TRBJ2-3; D unresolved. The CDR3 is 13 amino acids. V was cut by 5 bases and J by 4 bases, with 10 bases left in between. CDR1 and CDR2 from the germline V gene are MNHEY and SMNVEV (reference sequence). CDR3 coding DNA: TGTGCCAGCAGTGTCTCCGCCCCAGATACGCAGTATTTT. This gives the protein CASSVSAPDTQYF.

V is TRBV5-6 and J is TRBJ2-3; 7 bases are shared with TRBD1. The length of the CDR3 is 14 residues. The germline V gene has CDR1 SGHDT and CDR2 YYEEEE. With 4 bases clipped from V and 0 bases from J, the junction kept 2 bases outside the gene matches. DNA of the CDR3: TGTGCCAGCAGCGGGGACAGTAGCACAGATACGCAGTATTTT. The encoded protein is CASSGDSSTDTQYF.

The CDR3 loop is CASSPDRGHEQYF. The CDR3 DNA reads as TGTGCCAGCAGCCCGGACAGGGGCCACGAGCAGTACTTC. This chain joins TRBV13 and TRBJ2-5; 9 positions match TRBD1. The J call could be wrong; TRBJ2-7 is a better fit for the DNA end. The CDR3 totals 13 residues. Germline CDR1 reads PRHDT; CDR2 reads FYEKMQ (reference sequence).

The chain combines TRBV15 with TRBJ2-1, with 10 bases aligning to TRBD2. The CDR3 loop spans 14 amino acids. Per the germline V gene, CDR1 is LNHNV and CDR2 is YYDKDF (reference sequence). Germline trimming cut 6 bases from V and 5 bases from J; bases unmatched to any gene: 4. In DNA form, the CDR3 reads TGTGCCACCAGGAGACTAGCGGGCGACAATGAGCAGTTCTTC. Its protein is CATRRLAGDNEQFF.